These T cell receptor beta chains were read from a single sample in a study of TIL therapy for anti-PD-1-resistant metastatic lung cancer. Profiling relied on immunoSEQ multiplex PCR, and the TCRdb table lists in-frame clones only, not all of them. The sample has about 46,000 clones, roughly 85% seen once. This specimen consisted of blood, obtained at baseline. All receptors derive from a person aged 25-85 years with non-small cell lung cancer. Each CDR3 is given with its conserved first and last residue. A D gene is named only where the DNA matches it firmly. Rows give clone size only sometimes, using once, few, many, or a class for an expanded clone.

j_gene,v_gene,abundance,d_gene,CDR3aa,CDR3nt
TRBJ2-1,TRBV24-1,.,TRBD2,CAGARTSGMAEQFF,TGTGCCGGGGCGAGGACTAGCGGGATGGCTGAGCAGTTCTTC
TRBJ2-7,TRBV4-3,.,TRBD1,CASSQLRGQNYEQYF,TGCGCCAGCAGCCAACTTCGGGGACAGAACTACGAGCAGTACTTC
TRBJ1-2,TRBV24-1,.,.,CATSDSNLEGDYGYTF,TGTGCCACCAGTGATTCCAATTTGGAGGGAGACTATGGCTACACCTTC
TRBJ2-7,TRBV28,.,TRBD1,CASSPSGQGPAYEQYF,TGTGCCAGCAGTCCCTCCGGACAGGGTCCCGCCTACGAGCAGTACTTC
TRBJ2-6,TRBV29-1,.,.,CSVEVRGAGANVLTF,TGCAGCGTTGAAGTTAGGGGAGCTGGGGCCAACGTCCTGACTTTC
TRBJ2-1,TRBV6-1,few,.,CASSDIPGLGEQFF,TGTGCCAGCAGTGATATACCAGGGTTGGGTGAGCAGTTCTTC
TRBJ2-7,TRBV5-1,.,.,CASSVSGTFSYEQYF,TGCGCCAGCAGCGTATCCGGGACCTTCTCCTACGAGCAGTACTTC
TRBJ2-7,TRBV10-3,.,.,CATSHPPGLEQYF,TGTGCCACCTCCCACCCCCCAGGGCTAGAGCAGTACTTC
TRBJ2-6,TRBV4-2,.,.,CASSQGGSGANVLTF,TGTGCCAGCAGCCAAGGTGGGTCTGGGGCCAACGTCCTGACTTTC
TRBJ1-2,TRBV27,.,.,CASSLTGRANYGYTF,TGTGCCAGCAGTTTAACAGGGCGAGCTAACTATGGCTACACCTTC
TRBJ2-7,TRBV7-9,.,TRBD1,CASSQLRDRGDEQYF,TGTGCCAGCAGCCAGCTCCGGGACAGGGGAGACGAGCAGTACTTC
TRBJ2-5,TRBV15,.,.,CATSREGTRQETQYF,TGTGCCACCAGCAGAGAGGGGACTCGTCAAGAGACCCAGTACTTC
TRBJ2-2,TRBV6-6,.,TRBD2,CASSWTSSTGELFF,TGTGCCAGCAGTTGGACTAGCAGCACCGGGGAGCTGTTTTTT
TRBJ2-5,TRBV28,.,TRBD1,CASSTSPTGGGPGTQYF,TGTGCCAGCAGCACCTCTCCGACAGGGGGTGGGCCAGGGACCCAGTACTTC
TRBJ1-5,TRBV2,.,TRBD1,CASSERGGTGGRQPQHF,TGTGCCAGCAGTGAGAGAGGCGGGACAGGGGGCCGGCAGCCCCAGCATTTT
TRBJ2-3,TRBV7-2,.,.,CASSYESEASTDTQYF,TGTGCCAGCAGCTACGAGAGCGAGGCTAGCACAGATACGCAGTATTTT
TRBJ2-1,TRBV9,.,TRBD2,CASSIAGGRNNEQFF,TGTGCCAGCAGCATAGCGGGGGGACGAAACAATGAGCAGTTCTTC
TRBJ2-7,TRBV28,.,.,CASTLTDSYEQYF,TGTGCCAGCACCCTGACTGATAGCTACGAGCAGTACTTC
TRBJ2-2,TRBV12-5,.,.,CASGLGRFGEPNTGELFF,TGTGCTAGTGGTTTGGGTAGGTTCGGGGAGCCGAACACCGGGGAGCTGTTTTTT
TRBJ2-2,TRBV30,.,.,CAYPPGELFF,TGTGCTTACCCCCCCGGGGAGCTGTTTTTT
TRBJ2-1,TRBV6-5,.,.,CASSYVRGGNEQFF,TGTGCCAGCAGTTACGTCAGGGGGGGGAATGAGCAGTTCTTC
TRBJ2-6,TRBV28,.,.,CASSPGYPGANVLTF,TGTGCCAGCAGCCCCGGGTACCCTGGGGCCAACGTCCTGACTTTC
TRBJ2-2,TRBV30,once,.,CACTGSGELFF,TGTGCCTGTACAGGGTCCGGGGAGCTGTTTTTT
TRBJ2-2,TRBV18,.,TRBD2,CASSPTWLAEYSNTGELFF,TGTGCCAGCTCACCAACCTGGCTAGCGGAATATTCGAACACCGGGGAGCTGTTTTTT
TRBJ2-7,TRBV30,few,.,CAWTRVPYEQYF,TGTGCCTGGACGAGGGTTCCCTACGAGCAGTACTTC